One sample yielded the 7 T cell receptor beta chains listed below, sequenced in a study of T cells after yellow fever vaccination. TCRdb fed the 5' RACE reads into MiXCR, producing one record per CDR3 protein. The data contain some 350,000 distinct CDR3 sequences, 8.7% of them singletons. The specimen was PBMCs, collected on the day of the first yellow fever vaccination. The source is a man aged 18 to 29 who received the YFV17D yellow fever vaccine.

In this sample, this clonotype turned up many times. The V and J genes are TRBV7-2 and TRBJ2-7; tentative D call: TRBD2 (6 bases). The CDR3 spans 15 residues. Per the germline V gene, CDR1 is SGHTA and CDR2 is FQGNSA. The V gene lost 2 bases and the J gene lost 2 bases, with 13 bases spanning the gap. The CDR3 DNA reads as TGTGCCAGCAGCTTAACAAAGCGGACTACCTACGAGCAGTACTTC. Protein product: CASSLTKRTTYEQYF.

This clonotype was detected ten times or more. The chain has TRBV12-3 or TRBV12-4 and TRBJ2-3, with unresolved D. The CDR3 is made up of 13 amino acids. Trimming took off 5 bases at V and 4 bases at J, with 10 bases between the two ends. CDR3 sequence: CASSPRAPDTQYF. The CDR3 region has the DNA TGTGCCAGCAGTCCCCGGGCACCAGATACGCAGTATTTT.

This sequence joins TRBV20-1 and TRBJ2-2; the D is unclear. This CDR3 region has 14 residues. The germline CDR1 and CDR2 sequences are DFQATT and SNEGSKA (reference sequence). Trimming took off 2 bases at V and 6 bases at J, with 13 bases between the two ends. The CDR3 nucleotides read TGCAGTGCTAGATCGGGCCGGATGGCCGGGGAGCTGTTTTTT. It is translated as CSARSGRMAGELFF.

The chain couples TRBV23-1 to TRBJ1-6, with D tentatively TRBD1 (6 bases). TRBV23-1 has ORF status, its function being uncertain. The CDR3 is 16 amino acids. Trimming took off 2 bases at V and 14 bases at J, with 22 bases between the two ends. The CDR3: CASSQGSGTRWMSLHF. The CDR3 coding sequence is TGCGCCAGCAGTCAAGGATCCGGGACAAGGTGGATGTCCCTCCACTTT.

The chain recombines TRBV11-2 with TRBJ2-7, with no clear D. V dropped 5 bases and J dropped 2 bases, with 13 bases sitting between them. CDR3 size: 14 residues. Looked up from germline, CDR1 is SGHAT and CDR2 is FQNNGV. The chain's CDR3 is CASSPRAGTYEQYF. The DNA of the CDR3 is TGTGCCAGCAGCCCACGGGCAGGCACCTACGAGCAGTACTTC.

The chain is built from TRBV7-9 and TRBJ1-2; D is unclear. Trimming removed 1 base from V and 4 bases from J, with 10 bases in between. Germline CDR1 is SEHNR and CDR2 is FQNEAQ (reference sequence). CDR3 length equals 14 residues. This CDR3 reads CASSLVGSPYGYTF. The CDR3 DNA sequence: TGTGCCAGCAGCTTAGTTGGGTCGCCCTATGGCTACACCTTC.

The chain joins TRBV29-1 to TRBJ2-3; 9 nucleotides line up with TRBD2. This CDR3 is 18 amino acids long. With 1 base clipped from V and 2 bases from J, the junction kept 13 bases outside the gene matches. The V gene's germline CDR1 is SQVTM and CDR2 ANQGSEA. The CDR3 region has the DNA TGCAGCGTTGAAGGGTTGGGGATGACTAGCGGCATCACAGATACGCAGTATTTT. Encoded protein: CSVEGLGMTSGITDTQYF.